This T cell receptor (beta chain) was found in a study of cytotoxic CD8 clonotypes in ibrutinib-treated CLL. Profiled with immunoSEQ multiplex PCR; TCRdb holds only in-frame clones, not every one. The data show more than 140,000 clones, with roughly 80% seen just once and approximately 30% held by the top ten. Looked up from germline, CDR1 is MNHNS and CDR2 is SASEGT. V lost 6 bases to trimming and J lost 0 bases, with 11 bases between them. The CDR3 length is 15 residues. The sequences come from PBMCs, collected after 12 months of ibrutinib treatment. This clonotype originated in a human donor with chronic lymphocytic leukemia. V gene TRBV6-1 combines with J gene TRBJ2-2; D is ambiguous. The CDR3 spells CASSAASANTGELFF. The CDR3, as DNA: TGTGCCAGCAGCGCTGCGTCGGCGAACACCGGGGAGCTGTTTTTT.